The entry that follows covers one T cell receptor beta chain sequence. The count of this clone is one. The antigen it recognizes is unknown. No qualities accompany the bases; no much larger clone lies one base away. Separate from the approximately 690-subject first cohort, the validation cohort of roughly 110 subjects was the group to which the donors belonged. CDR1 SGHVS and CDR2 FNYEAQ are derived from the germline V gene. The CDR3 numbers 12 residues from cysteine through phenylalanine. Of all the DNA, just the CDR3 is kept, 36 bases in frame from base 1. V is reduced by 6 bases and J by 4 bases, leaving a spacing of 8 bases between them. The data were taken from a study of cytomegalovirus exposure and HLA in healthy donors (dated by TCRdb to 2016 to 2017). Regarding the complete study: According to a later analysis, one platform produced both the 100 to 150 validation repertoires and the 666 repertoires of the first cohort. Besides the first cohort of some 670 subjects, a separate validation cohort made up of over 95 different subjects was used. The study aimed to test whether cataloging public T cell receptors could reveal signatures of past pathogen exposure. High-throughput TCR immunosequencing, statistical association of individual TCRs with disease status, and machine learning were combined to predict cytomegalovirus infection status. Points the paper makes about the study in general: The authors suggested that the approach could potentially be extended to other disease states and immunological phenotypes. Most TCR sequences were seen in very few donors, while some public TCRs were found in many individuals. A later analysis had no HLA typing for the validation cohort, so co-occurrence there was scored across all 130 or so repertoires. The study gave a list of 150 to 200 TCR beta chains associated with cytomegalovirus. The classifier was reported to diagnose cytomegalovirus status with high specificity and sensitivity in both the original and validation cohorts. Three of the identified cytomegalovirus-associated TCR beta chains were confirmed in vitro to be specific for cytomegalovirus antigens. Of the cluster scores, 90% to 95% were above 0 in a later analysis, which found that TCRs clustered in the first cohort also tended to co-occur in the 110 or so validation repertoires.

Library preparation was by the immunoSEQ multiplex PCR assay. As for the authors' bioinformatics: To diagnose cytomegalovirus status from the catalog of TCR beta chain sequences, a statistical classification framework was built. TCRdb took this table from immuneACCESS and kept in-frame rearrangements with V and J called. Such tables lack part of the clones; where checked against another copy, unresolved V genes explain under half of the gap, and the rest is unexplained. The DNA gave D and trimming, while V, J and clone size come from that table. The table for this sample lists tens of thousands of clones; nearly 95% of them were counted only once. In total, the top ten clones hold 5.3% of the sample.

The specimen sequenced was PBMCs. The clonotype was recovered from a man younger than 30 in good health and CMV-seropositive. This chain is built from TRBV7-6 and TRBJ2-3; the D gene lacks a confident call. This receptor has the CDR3 CASSQSADTQYF. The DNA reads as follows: TGTGCCAGCAGTCAAAGCGCAGATACGCAGTATTTT.